The 15 T cell receptor beta chains below come from one sample, sequenced in a study of blood T cell repertoires in COVID-19. Data came from immunoSEQ multiplex PCR; TCRdb stores just in-frame clones and leaves some out. The sample contains 150,000 to 200,000 clones, just under 90% of which appear only once. The sequencing input was peripheral blood. These receptors originate from a man aged 18 to 29 with active or convalescent COVID-19.

Details on this clone: This sample includes further DNA sequences coding for the same CDR3. This sequence joins TRBV11-3 and TRBJ2-2; 11 bases line up with TRBD1. V gave up 5 bases and J gave up 3 bases; unmatched junction bases: 2. This CDR3 has 15 amino acids. Per the germline V gene, CDR1 is SGHNT and CDR2 is YENEEA. CDR3 sequence: CASSLGQGDTGELFF. The CDR3, as DNA: TGTGCCAGCAGCCTGGGACAGGGGGACACCGGGGAGCTGTTTTTT.

The V call is TRBV3-1 (or the pseudogene TRBV3-2), the J call TRBJ2-1; TRBD1 might be the D (6 bases). Germline lookup yields CDR1 LGHDT and CDR2 YNNKEL (reference sequence). Trimming took 2 bases from V and 0 from J, leaving 20 bases between them. CDR3 length equals 19 residues. CDR3 amino acids: CASSQPKGVAASSYNEQFF. CDR3 coding DNA: TGTGCCAGCAGCCAACCTAAGGGGGTCGCGGCAAGCTCCTACAATGAGCAGTTCTTC.

The gene calls are TRBV3-1 (or the pseudogene TRBV3-2) and TRBJ1-1, with TRBD1 as a possible D gene (6 bases). Trimming pared 5 bases from V and 4 bases from J, leaving 17 bases between. Germline V CDR1 and CDR2: LGHDT, YNNKEL (reference sequence). The CDR3 has 15 amino acids. The CDR3 protein is CASSTLGGPGTEAFF. CDR3 DNA sequence: TGTGCCAGCAGCACCCTGGGGGGGCCCGGCACTGAAGCTTTCTTT.

The chain recombines TRBV3-1 (or the pseudogene TRBV3-2) with TRBJ1-3; 7 bases fit TRBD1. Germline V lookup: CDR1 LGHDT, CDR2 YNNKEL (reference sequence). V was clipped by 3 bases and J by 1 base; unmatched bases: 9. This CDR3 has 17 amino acids. The CDR3 nucleotides read TGTGCCAGCAGCCATAACCGGGACAGTGATTCTGGAAACACCATATATTTT. Translating it yields CASSHNRDSDSGNTIYF.

The chain joins TRBV6-6 to TRBJ2-2; 7 bases align to TRBD1. The CDR3 is made up of 14 amino acids. With 11 bases clipped from V and 1 base from J, the junction kept 7 bases outside the gene matches. CDR1 is MNHNY and CDR2 is SVGAGI in the germline V gene (reference sequence). The CDR3 is CAGTGTENTGELFF. CDR3 DNA sequence: TGTGCCGGCACCGGGACAGAGAACACCGGGGAGCTGTTTTTT.

V and J are TRBV9 and TRBJ1-1, with 9 bases fitting TRBD1. Germline CDR1 SGDLS, CDR2 YYNGEE. The J segment lost 0 bases and the V segment lost 3 bases, leaving 18 bases of the junction unmatched. The CDR3 has 20 amino acids. The CDR3 nucleotides read TGTGCCAGCAGCGGAAGACAGGGGGACTCACCCTTAGTCATGAACACTGAAGCTTTCTTT. Its translation: CASSGRQGDSPLVMNTEAFF.

The chain uses TRBV21-1 and TRBJ2-1; no check of the table's D call, TRBD2, against the DNA was made. TRBV21-1 is deemed a pseudogene. The CDR3 length is 19 residues. The CDR3 DNA reads TGTGCCAGCAGCAAAGCGCTCGTTATTTGCGGGAGGTTGGACAATGAGCAGTTCTTC. As protein: CASSKALVICGRLDNEQFF.

This clone was seen a handful of times. The CDR3 DNA reads TGTGCCAGCAGCCCAAGGACAGGGTATCGGGATGGCTACACCTTC. It is translated as CASSPRTGYRDGYTF. V is TRBV7-2 and J is TRBJ1-2, with TRBD1 matching 8 bases. CDR1 and CDR2 (germline): SGHTA, FQGNSA. The CDR3 extends over 15 amino acids. V was pared by 5 bases and J by 6 bases, with 11 bases of the junction left unmatched. Full variable domain (rest looked up from reference TRBV7-2 and TRBJ1-2): GAGVSQSPSNKVTEKGKDVELRCDPISGHTALYWYRQSLGQGLEFLIYFQGNSAPDKSGLPSDRFSAERTGGSVSTLTIQRTQQEDSAVYLCASSPRTGYRDGYTFGSGTRLTVV.

Notes on this clone: Germline is not matched at one junction end, which may reflect a read error. The chain couples TRBV12-5 to TRBJ2-1; no clear D. CDR1 LGHNT and CDR2 FRNRAP come from the germline V gene. This CDR3 comprises 11 residues. The DNA of the CDR3 is TGTGCTAGTGGTTCCTACAGTGAGCAGTTCTTC. As protein: CASGSYSEQFF.

The chain joins TRBV5-1 to TRBJ2-3; no clear D gene. Trimming pared 5 bases from V and 0 bases from J, leaving 13 bases between. This CDR3 has 15 residues. The germline gives CDR1 SGHRS, CDR2 YFSETQ. CDR3 residues: CASRWAQVSTDTQYF. CDR3 nucleotide sequence: TGCGCCAGCAGATGGGCTCAGGTCAGCACAGATACGCAGTATTTT.

The rearrangement links TRBV28 to TRBJ1-5; TRBD1 agrees at 7 bases. Germline V CDR1 and CDR2: MDHEN, SYDVKM. The ends lost 5 bases at V and 7 bases at J; junction bases unmatched: 8. The CDR3 totals 14 residues. CDR3 coding DNA: TGTGCCAGCAGTCCAAGACAGGGAGTACAGCCCCAGCATTTT. This translates into CASSPRQGVQPQHF.

The V call is TRBV27, the J call TRBJ1-1; 8 positions match TRBD1. J gave up 1 base and V 2 bases, and 3 bases lay outside the gene matches. Germline V gene sequence: CDR1 MNHEY, CDR2 SMNVEV (reference sequence). The CDR3 length is 15 residues. The CDR3 spells CASSLRDRGNTEAFF. CDR3 coding DNA: TGTGCCAGCAGTTTAAGAGACAGGGGGAACACTGAAGCTTTCTTT.

DNA for the CDR3: TGTGCCAGCACGTCCGGGGGTACTAATTCACCCCTCCACTTT. This encodes CASTSGGTNSPLHF. This chain joins TRBV18 and TRBJ1-6, with a possible D match to TRBD1 (5 bases). Germline V lookup: CDR1 KGHSH, CDR2 LQKENI. This CDR3 has 14 residues. Trimming took 8 bases from V and 6 from J, leaving 14 bases between them.

This chain links TRBV30 with TRBJ2-5; 8 nucleotides agree with TRBD2. V shed 4 bases and J 3 bases; nucleotides not matched to a gene: 4. Germline lookup yields CDR1 GTSNPN and CDR2 SVGIG (reference sequence). The CDR3 length is 13 residues. The CDR3 sequence is CAWISGTKETQYF. CDR3 nucleotides: TGTGCCTGGATTAGCGGGACGAAAGAGACCCAGTACTTC.

The V and J genes are TRBV21-1 and TRBJ2-7; TRBD2, the D gene given by the table, was not confirmed from the DNA. TRBV21-1 is annotated as a pseudogene. This CDR3 region has 17 residues. CDR3 protein: CASSNKRPLAGFNEQYF. The CDR3 DNA reads as TGTGCCAGCAGCAATAAAAGACCCCTAGCGGGCTTTAACGAGCAGTACTTC.